The sequence of this TCR beta chain was determined in a study of PD-L1 blockade in urothelial cancer. The overall study: About 90% of the roughly 29 patients were males with bladder-origin urothelial cancer. Researchers found blood samples held a median of approximately 150,000 T cells.

Here immunoSEQ multiplex PCR was the method, and the copy in TCRdb shows in-frame clones only, minus some. The data show approximately 56,000 clones, with less than 90% seen just once and approximately 15% held by the top ten. Time point of the sample: pretreatment peripheral blood. Between 1 and 8 samples per patient were obtained, pretreatment and on-treatment. The CDR3 runs to 20 residues. The starting material was PBMCs, obtained around atezolizumab (anti-PD-L1) treatment. This sequence originates from a man between 70 and 80 years old with urothelial cancer. The chain links TRBV21-1 to TRBJ1-5; the DNA was not used to check the table's D call, TRBD1. TRBV21-1 is a pseudogene segment. The CDR3 loop is CASSKAPRVGQTLRNQPQHF. CDR3 nucleotide sequence: TGTGCCAGCAGCAAAGCCCCCCGTGTGGGACAGACTTTACGCAATCAGCCCCAGCATTTT.